These 10 T cell receptor beta chains were all obtained from the same sample, sequenced in a study of blood T cell repertoires in COVID-19. Libraries were prepared by immunoSEQ multiplex PCR; TCRdb keeps only in-frame clonotypes and omits some of them. The top ten hold under 3.5% of the sample, which has some 180,000 clones, approximately 85% seen once. Sequenced material: peripheral blood. These receptors were taken from a woman of 80 years or more with COVID-19, enrolled during active disease.

This clone has just one count. V usage is TRBV4-3 and J usage is TRBJ2-5; TRBD1 is a possible D gene (5 bases). The CDR3 is 15 residues long. V dropped 0 bases and J dropped 3 bases, with 11 bases sitting between them. Germline-derived CDR1 and CDR2 are LGHNA and YSLEER. The CDR3 DNA reads TGCGCCAGCAGCCAAGATTCGACAGTGAAAGAGACCCAGTACTTC. As protein: CASSQDSTVKETQYF.

The chain links TRBV5-8 to TRBJ1-2, with D tentatively TRBD1 (5 bases). Germline V CDR1 and CDR2: SGHTS, YDEGEE. V dropped 0 bases and J dropped 7 bases, with 13 bases sitting between them. The CDR3 runs to 14 residues. Here the CDR3 DNA reads TGTGCCAGCAGCTTGGCCCGCGGGGGATTTGGCTACACCTTC. Translating gives CASSLARGGFGYTF.

This chain connects TRBV6-6 to TRBJ2-1, with 10 bases lining up with TRBD1. V shed 5 bases, J shed 6 bases, and the junction held 10 bases outside the gene matches. This CDR3 spans 16 amino acids. In germline, CDR1 is MNHNY, CDR2 SVGAGI (reference sequence). CDR3 residues: CASSPTGTGERNEQFF. CDR3 in DNA: TGTGCCAGCAGTCCTACCGGGACAGGGGAACGCAATGAGCAGTTCTTC.

This chain uses TRBV6-1 with TRBJ1-5, with a weak D call TRBD1 (5 bases). The V end was cut by 4 bases, the J end by 0 bases, with 22 bases between. The germline CDR1 and CDR2 sequences are MNHNS and SASEGT. This CDR3 has 19 amino acids. CDR3 protein: CASSAKNGRQHNSNQPQHF. CDR3 DNA sequence: TGTGCCAGCAGTGCCAAAAATGGCCGACAGCACAATAGCAATCAGCCCCAGCATTTT.

CDR3 loop: CASSLRTAPYEQYF. The CDR3 DNA reads TGTGCCAGCTCCCTTAGGACAGCCCCCTACGAGCAGTACTTC. J is TRBJ2-7 and V is TRBV18, with D possibly TRBD1 on 6 matching bases. The V end lost 6 bases, the J end lost 2 bases, and 14 bases lay between the germline ends. The germline V gene has CDR1 KGHSH and CDR2 LQKENI. This CDR3 has 14 residues. The full variable domain, rest sourced from reference TRBV18 and TRBJ2-7, is NAGVMQNPRHLVRRRGQEARLRCSPMKGHSHVYWYRQLPEEGLKFMVYLQKENIIDESGMPKERFSAEFPKEGPSILRIQQVVRGDSAAYFCASSLRTAPYEQYFGPGTRLTVT.

For the CDR3, the DNA is TGTGCCAGCAGCTTAACCACTAGCGTCCCTGAGCAGTTCTTC. It translates to CASSLTTSVPEQFF. This chain connects TRBV11-3 to TRBJ2-1, with 7 bases matching TRBD2. Germline-derived CDR1 and CDR2 are SGHNT and YENEEA. V shed 2 bases and J 9 bases; nucleotides not matched to a gene: 7. There are 14 residues in the CDR3.

The CDR3 region has the DNA TGTGCCAGCAGTTTCGGGGGAGGGGGACAGCCCCAGCATTTT. This translates into CASSFGGGGQPQHF. The V gene is TRBV28, the J gene TRBJ1-5, with D perhaps matching TRBD1 (6 bases). The CDR3 consists of 14 residues. Germline values: CDR1 MDHEN, CDR2 SYDVKM. Trimming left V 3 bases short and J 7 bases short, with 13 bases between. Filled out from reference TRBV28 and TRBJ1-5, the complete variable domain reads DVKVTQSSRYLVKRTGEKVFLECVQDMDHENMFWYRQDPGLGLRLIYFSYDVKMKEKGDIPEGYSVSREKKERFSLILESASTNQTSMYLCASSFGGGGQPQHFGDGTRLSIL.

The V gene is TRBV30, the J gene TRBJ1-5; possibly TRBD1 for D (5 bases). Per germline, CDR1 GTSNPN and CDR2 SVGIG (reference sequence). The V and J ends lost 2 bases and 5 bases respectively, with 16 bases between them. The CDR3 has 15 amino acids. The CDR3 reads CAWSYRGGWDQPQHF. CDR3 nucleotide sequence: TGTGCCTGGAGTTACCGGGGGGGGTGGGATCAGCCCCAGCATTTT.

This clone has only one observation. The rearrangement links TRBV3-1 (or the pseudogene TRBV3-2) to TRBJ1-5; a weak D match, TRBD1 (5 bases). This CDR3 has 19 residues. The germline V gene has CDR1 LGHDT and CDR2 YNNKEL (reference sequence). The V end lost 0 bases, the J end lost 0 bases, and 18 bases lay between the germline ends. CDR3 nucleotide sequence: TGTGCCAGCAGCCAAGAACGGACGGGGGGAGAACTTAGCAATCAGCCCCAGCATTTT. Its translation: CASSQERTGGELSNQPQHF.

The sample holds a few counts of this clone. The chain carries TRBV27 and TRBJ2-7; 8 bases fit TRBD2. The length of the CDR3 is 17 residues. Germline V CDR1 and CDR2: MNHEY, SMNVEV (reference sequence). V was clipped by 4 bases and J by 3 bases; unmatched bases: 14. The CDR3 protein is CASSSHPGLASHYEQYF. DNA for the CDR3: TGTGCCAGCAGTTCGCACCCAGGACTAGCTTCGCACTACGAGCAGTACTTC.